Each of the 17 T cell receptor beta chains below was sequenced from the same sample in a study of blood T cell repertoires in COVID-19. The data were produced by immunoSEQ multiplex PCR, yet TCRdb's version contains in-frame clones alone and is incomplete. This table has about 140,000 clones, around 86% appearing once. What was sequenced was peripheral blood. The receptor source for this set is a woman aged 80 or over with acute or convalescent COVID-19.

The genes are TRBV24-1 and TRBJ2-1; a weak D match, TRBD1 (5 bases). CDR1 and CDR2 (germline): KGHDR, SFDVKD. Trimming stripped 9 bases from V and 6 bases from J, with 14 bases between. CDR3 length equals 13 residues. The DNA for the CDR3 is TGTGCCACCCAGGGATTGGGGTTCAATGAGCAGTTCTTC. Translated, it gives CATQGLGFNEQFF.

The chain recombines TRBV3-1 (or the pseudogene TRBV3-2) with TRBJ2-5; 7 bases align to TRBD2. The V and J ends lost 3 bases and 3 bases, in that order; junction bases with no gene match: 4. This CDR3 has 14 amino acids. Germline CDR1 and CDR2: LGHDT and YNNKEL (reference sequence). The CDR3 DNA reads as TGTGCCAGCAGCCATTGGGGGGGGGAAGAGACCCAGTACTTC. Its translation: CASSHWGGEETQYF.

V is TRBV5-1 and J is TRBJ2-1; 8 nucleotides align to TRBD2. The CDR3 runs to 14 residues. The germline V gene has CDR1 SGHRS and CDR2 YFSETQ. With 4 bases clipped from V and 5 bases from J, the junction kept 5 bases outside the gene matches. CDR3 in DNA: TGCGCCAGCAGCGCGGGAGGCCGCAACAATGAGCAGTTCTTC. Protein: CASSAGGRNNEQFF.

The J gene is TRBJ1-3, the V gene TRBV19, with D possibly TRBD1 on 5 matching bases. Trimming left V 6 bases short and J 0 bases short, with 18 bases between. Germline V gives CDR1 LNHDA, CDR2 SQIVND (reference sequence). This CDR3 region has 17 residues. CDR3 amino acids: CASSVGGAASSGNTIYF. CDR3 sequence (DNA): TGTGCCAGTAGCGTGGGAGGGGCCGCCAGCTCTGGAAACACCATATATTTT.

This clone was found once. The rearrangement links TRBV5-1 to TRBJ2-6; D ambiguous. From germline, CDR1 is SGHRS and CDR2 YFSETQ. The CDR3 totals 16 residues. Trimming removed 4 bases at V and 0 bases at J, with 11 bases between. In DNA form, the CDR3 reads TGCGCCAGCAGCCTTCGACAATTCTCTGGGGCCAACGTCCTGACTTTC. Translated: CASSLRQFSGANVLTF.

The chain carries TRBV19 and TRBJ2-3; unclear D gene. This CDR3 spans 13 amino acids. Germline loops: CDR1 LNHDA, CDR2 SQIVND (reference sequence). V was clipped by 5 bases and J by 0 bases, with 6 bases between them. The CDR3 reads CASSVISTDTQYF. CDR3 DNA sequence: TGTGCCAGTAGTGTTATCAGCACAGATACGCAGTATTTT.

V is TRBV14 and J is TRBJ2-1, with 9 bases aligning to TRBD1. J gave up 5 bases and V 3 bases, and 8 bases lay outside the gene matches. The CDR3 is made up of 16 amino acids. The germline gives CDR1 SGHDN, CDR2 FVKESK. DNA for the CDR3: TGTGCCAGCAGCCAGCCCTGGGGACAGGGCCACAATGAGCAGTTCTTC. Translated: CASSQPWGQGHNEQFF.

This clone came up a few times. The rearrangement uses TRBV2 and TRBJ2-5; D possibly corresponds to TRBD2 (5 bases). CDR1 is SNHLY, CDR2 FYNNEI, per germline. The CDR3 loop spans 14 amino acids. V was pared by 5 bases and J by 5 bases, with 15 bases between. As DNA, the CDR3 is TGTGCCAGCAGTAAGCGGCGAGGTGGGGAGACCCAGTACTTC. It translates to CASSKRRGGETQYF. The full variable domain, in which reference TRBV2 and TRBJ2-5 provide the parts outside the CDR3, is EPEVTQTPSHQVTQMGQEVILRCVPISNHLYFYWYRQILGQKVEFLVSFYNNEISEKSEIFDDQFSVERPDGSNFTLKIRSTKLEDSAMYFCASSKRRGGETQYFGPGTRLLVL.

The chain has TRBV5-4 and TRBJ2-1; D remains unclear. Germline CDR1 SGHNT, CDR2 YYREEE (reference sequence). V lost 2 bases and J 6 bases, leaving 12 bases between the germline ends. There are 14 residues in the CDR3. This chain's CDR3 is CASSFPRRGNEQFF. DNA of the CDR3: TGTGCCAGCAGCTTCCCGCGTCGAGGCAATGAGCAGTTCTTC.

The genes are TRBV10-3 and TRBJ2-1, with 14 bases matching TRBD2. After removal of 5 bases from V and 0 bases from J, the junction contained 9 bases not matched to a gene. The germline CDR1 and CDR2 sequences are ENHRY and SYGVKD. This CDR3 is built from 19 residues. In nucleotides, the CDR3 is TGTGCCATCAGTACCTGGACTAGCGGGGGGAGGAGCTCCTACAATGAGCAGTTCTTC. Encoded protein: CAISTWTSGGRSSYNEQFF.

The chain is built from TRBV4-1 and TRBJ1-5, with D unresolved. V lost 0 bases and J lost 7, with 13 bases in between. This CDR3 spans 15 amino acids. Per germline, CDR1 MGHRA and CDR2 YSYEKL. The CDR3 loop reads CASSQDSGSWQPQHF. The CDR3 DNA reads TGCGCCAGCAGCCAAGATTCAGGCAGCTGGCAGCCCCAGCATTTT.

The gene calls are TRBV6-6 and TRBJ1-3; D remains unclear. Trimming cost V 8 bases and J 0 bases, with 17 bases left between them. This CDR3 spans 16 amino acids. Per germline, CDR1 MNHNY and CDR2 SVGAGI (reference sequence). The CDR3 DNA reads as TGTGCCAGCGAAGGCGGATCTTTGAACTCTGGAAACACCATATATTTT. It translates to CASEGGSLNSGNTIYF.

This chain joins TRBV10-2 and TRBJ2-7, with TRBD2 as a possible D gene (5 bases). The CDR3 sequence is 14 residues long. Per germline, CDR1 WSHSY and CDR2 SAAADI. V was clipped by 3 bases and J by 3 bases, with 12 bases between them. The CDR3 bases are TGCGCCAGCAGTGATGTTCGGGGTTACTACGAGCAGTACTTC. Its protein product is CASSDVRGYYEQYF.

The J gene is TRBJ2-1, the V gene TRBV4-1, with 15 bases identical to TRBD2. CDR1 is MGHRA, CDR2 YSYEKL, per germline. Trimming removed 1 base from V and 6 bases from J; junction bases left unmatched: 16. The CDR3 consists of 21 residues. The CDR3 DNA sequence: TGCGCCAGCAGCCAAGCCGCCGGGACTAGCGGGAGGACGACGGGTTTCAATGAGCAGTTCTTC. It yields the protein CASSQAAGTSGRTTGFNEQFF.

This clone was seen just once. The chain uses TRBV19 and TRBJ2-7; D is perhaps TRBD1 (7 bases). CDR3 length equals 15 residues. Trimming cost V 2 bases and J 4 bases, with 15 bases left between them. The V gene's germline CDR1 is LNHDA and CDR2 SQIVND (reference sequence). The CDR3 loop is CASSINPGGTYEQYF. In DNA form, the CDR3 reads TGTGCCAGTAGTATAAACCCAGGGGGGACATACGAGCAGTACTTC. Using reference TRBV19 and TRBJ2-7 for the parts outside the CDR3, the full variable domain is DGGITQSPKYLFRKEGQNVTLSCEQNLNHDAMYWYRQDPGQGLRLIYYSQIVNDFQKGDIAEGYSVSREKKESFPLTVTSAQKNPTAFYLCASSINPGGTYEQYFGPGTRLTVT.

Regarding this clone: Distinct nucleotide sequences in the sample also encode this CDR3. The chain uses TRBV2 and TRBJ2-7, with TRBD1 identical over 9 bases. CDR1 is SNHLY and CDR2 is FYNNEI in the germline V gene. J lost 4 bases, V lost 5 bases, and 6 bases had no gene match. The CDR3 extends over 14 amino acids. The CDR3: CASSLQGALYEQYF. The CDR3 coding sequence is TGTGCCAGCAGTTTACAGGGGGCGTTGTACGAGCAGTACTTC.

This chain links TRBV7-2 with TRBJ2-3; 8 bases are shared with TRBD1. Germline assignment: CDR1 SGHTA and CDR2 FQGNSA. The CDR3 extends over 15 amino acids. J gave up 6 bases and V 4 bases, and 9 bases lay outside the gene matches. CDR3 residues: CASSSGTGVKDTQYF. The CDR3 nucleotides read TGTGCCAGCAGCTCCGGGACAGGTGTTAAGGATACGCAGTATTTT.